This T cell receptor (beta chain) came from a study of T cells in Graves' hyperthyroidism and ophthalmopathy. Looking at the study overall: Prior to any treatment, at the point of initial diagnosis, peripheral blood was collected.

CDR1 is MNHEY and CDR2 is SMNVEV in the germline V gene (reference sequence). The CDR3 covers 14 residues. V lost 6 bases, J lost 5 bases, and 4 bases stayed unmatched. The study included ophthalmopathy patients with Clinical Activity Score at least 3, NOSPECS grade at least 4 and duration under 3 months. The source of the PBMCs was less than 12 ml of fresh peripheral blood. This clonotype was observed at least ten times. No conserved phenylalanine or tryptophan ends this CDR3, so it is likely a read error. TCR beta CDR3 regions were amplified from RNA. The HTBI primer set was used in a first-round RT-PCR of the TCR CDR3. A single record per CDR3 protein comes from TCRdb applying MiXCR to the multiplex PCR reads. The table includes under 250,000 distinct CDR3 sequences, around 24% detected once.

J is TRBJ1-2 and V is TRBV27, with TRBD1 identical over 12 bases. The sample comprised blood. The TCR was taken from a woman in her forties with Graves' ophthalmopathy. The chain's CDR3 is CASRPGQGAYGYTL. Written as DNA, the CDR3 is TGTGCCAGCAGACCGGGACAGGGGGCATATGGCTACACCCTC.